This T cell receptor beta chain originates from a study of blood T cell repertoires in COVID-19. Germline CDR1 reads SGHRS; CDR2 reads YFSETQ. The J segment lost 10 bases and the V segment lost 0 bases, leaving 6 bases of the junction unmatched. The CDR3 has 14 amino acids. This clone turned up a few times. TCRdb's table, derived via immunoSEQ multiplex PCR, lists solely in-frame clones and lacks some. The profile covers hundreds of thousands of clones, with about nine tenths appearing a single time and 2% to 3% taken by the ten largest. This sequence joins TRBV5-1 and TRBJ1-1, with 10 bases identical to TRBD1. The receptor was derived from a man aged 55-75 years who had recovered from COVID-19. Sequencing used PBMCs or T cells enriched from blood (not recorded which). CDR3 in DNA: TGCGCCAGCAGCTTGGATTCCGGGACAGGGGCAGCTTTCTTT. This gives the protein CASSLDSGTGAAFF.